This entry features one T cell receptor beta chain sequence. It has no known antigen specificity. One base away there is no much larger clone; base qualities are not given. TCRbeta CDR3 regions were amplified from genomic DNA using the immunoSEQ Assay, a bias-controlled multiplex PCR. On the authors' methods: Nucleated cell counts per sample were estimated from amplification of reference gene primers within the assay. Sequence reads were collapsed and filtered to measure the absolute abundance of every unique TCRbeta CDR3 rearrangement. Productive Simpson clonality was computed per sample as the square root of Simpson's diversity index over productive rearrangements. TCRdb took over this immuneACCESS table, retaining in-frame rearrangements with V and J assigned. Such tables are incomplete; in checked studies, under half of the missing clones stem from an unresolved V gene, and the remainder is unexplained. The DNA was the basis for D and trimming; V, J and clone size are from that table. For this sample there are under 75,000 clones; roughly 89% appear just once. The leading ten clones occupy around 8.7% of the sample.

At the junction V is shortened by 5 bases and J by 7 bases; bases outside the gene matches: 6. Reading the germline V gene (reference sequence) gives CDR1 MNHEY and CDR2 SMNVEV. Including cysteine and phenylalanine, the CDR3 has 13 amino acids. This entry keeps only the CDR3 DNA: 39 bases, framed from base 1. These data belong to a study of blood T cell repertoires in COVID-19 (dated by TCRdb to the early 2020s). With respect to the entire study: Samples from collaborators originated in the United States, Italy and Spain and spanned both the acute and convalescent phases of COVID-19. The repertoires were released in a freely available public database intended as a resource for research on the immune response to SARS-CoV-2. Where HLA class I and class II types were available, the types were taken from metadata supplied by the sample provider, not from assay-based typing. Subjects who had been exposed to COVID-19, were actively infected with it, or had recovered from it provided the deeply sampled blood TCRbeta repertoires that made up the dataset. The material from the prospective study consisted of cDNA or gDNA derived from T cells, B-cell-depleted T cells, or PBMCs. The samples were drawn from the first 160 participants of the ongoing ImmuneRACE study and from over 950 subjects provided by 6 global collaborators. A de-identified subject ID, COVID-19 status, age in years and sex were almost always included in the sample metadata. On the study overall, not on this receptor specifically: How much clinical and demographic metadata was included differed by source and by participant, and the metadata was provided uncurated.

Whole blood was collected in K2EDTA tubes by collaborating institutions according to the institutions' own protocols. For TCRbeta analysis, collaborators shipped samples as frozen whole blood, isolated PBMCs, or DNA extracted from either of those sample types. The V and J segments used are TRBV27 and TRBJ2-5, and 8 junction bases match TRBD2. The receptor's source is a man in his fifties or sixties with active COVID-19. Sequencing was performed on peripheral blood. The DNA sequence reads TGTGCCAGCAGTGCGACTAGCGAGGGGACCCAGTACTTC. Its protein product is CASSATSEGTQYF.